This TCR beta chain was captured in a study of vaccination and CD4 T cells after COVID-19. Overall study context: Median draw time for post-COVID samples was 80 to 110 days post-diagnosis (range 35 to 161). Study-wide findings and caveats: It was observed that, in convalescent patients, a median about 90% of reactive clones arose only post-vaccination.

This clonotype has just a few counts. No antigen is known for it. The CDR3 runs 15 residues. The germline gives CDR1 SGHVS, CDR2 FNYEAQ. The V end lost 1 base, the J end lost 3 bases, and 11 bases lay between the germline ends. The study sequenced cultured CD4+ T cell DNA using the Oncomine TCR Beta short-read assay. TCRdb re-called the PCR reads with MiXCR, one entry per CDR3 protein. Counted here are roughly 9,900 distinct CDR3 sequences, about 28% occurring once; the ten biggest clones make up 8.8%. Treatment meaning: roughly 11-day PBMC culture with coronavirus spike peptide pools or control peptides (ViraFEST assay).

The TCR comes from a human donor who had recovered from COVID-19. The chain uses TRBV7-6 and TRBJ2-3, with D perhaps matching TRBD1 (6 bases). The specimen sequenced was CD4+ T cells from blood, cultured in vitro. The CDR3 reads CASSLDRAETDTQYF. The CDR3 coding sequence is TGTGCCAGCAGCTTAGACAGGGCGGAAACAGATACGCAGTATTTT.